This is a list of T cell receptor beta chains from one sample in a study of shared clonotypes between healthy human individuals. The assay was immunoSEQ multiplex PCR, and TCRdb's table has in-frame clones only and misses some. The data contain around 2.1 million clones, nearly 97% of them singletons. Sequencing was done on a sample of naive CD4+ T cells sorted from blood. The source is a man aged 18 to 29 in good health. CDR3s include the opening cysteine and the closing phenylalanine or tryptophan. Each record gives: CDR3 DNA, CDR3 protein, V gene, D gene, clone size, J gene. D genes are given only for firm matches. The size field is filled for only some rows; it gives once, few, many or a size class.

CDR3 DNA: TGTGCCAGCAGCCGGACTAGCGCCTACTCCTACGAGCAGTACTTC
CDR3 protein: CASSRTSAYSYEQYF
V gene: TRBV7-9
D gene: TRBD2
clone size: NA
J gene: TRBJ2-7

CDR3 DNA: TGTGCCAGCAGTTTAACTGACCCCTACGAGCAGTACTTC
CDR3 protein: CASSLTDPYEQYF
V gene: TRBV28
D gene: NA
clone size: NA
J gene: TRBJ2-7

CDR3 DNA: TGCGCCAGCAGTGGGTGGCTGATCCGTGGAGCCCCTTTT
CDR3 protein: CASSGWLIRGAPF
V gene: TRBV10-1
D gene: NA
clone size: NA
J gene: TRBJ1-1

CDR3 DNA: TGTGCCAGCAGCCTCCAGCGGGGGGCCCAAGAGACCCAGTACTTC
CDR3 protein: CASSLQRGAQETQYF
V gene: TRBV11-2
D gene: TRBD2
clone size: NA
J gene: TRBJ2-5

CDR3 DNA: TGTGCCAGCAGTTTCAGACAGGGGACCTACGAGCAGTACTTC
CDR3 protein: CASSFRQGTYEQYF
V gene: TRBV6-1
D gene: TRBD1
clone size: NA
J gene: TRBJ2-7

CDR3 DNA: TGTGCCAGCAGCGGAACGGGACGGAGTAATTCACCCCTCCACTTT
CDR3 protein: CASSGTGRSNSPLHF
V gene: TRBV2
D gene: NA
clone size: NA
J gene: TRBJ1-6

CDR3 DNA: TGTGCCTGGAGTTCAGGTGCCGGAGGGGAGACCCAGTACTTC
CDR3 protein: CAWSSGAGGETQYF
V gene: TRBV30
D gene: NA
clone size: NA
J gene: TRBJ2-5

CDR3 DNA: TGTGCCAGCAGTGGACTAGCGGAGTTCTCGCAGTACTTC
CDR3 protein: CASSGLAEFSQYF
V gene: TRBV5-8
D gene: TRBD2
clone size: NA
J gene: TRBJ2-7

CDR3 DNA: TGTGCCTGGAGCGACCCCGGGACAGGGGGCAGGTACGAGCAGTACTTC
CDR3 protein: CAWSDPGTGGRYEQYF
V gene: TRBV30
D gene: TRBD1
clone size: NA
J gene: TRBJ2-7

CDR3 DNA: TGTGCCAGCAGCTTATGGGACGAATCCTACGAGCAGTACTTC
CDR3 protein: CASSLWDESYEQYF
V gene: TRBV7-2
D gene: NA
clone size: NA
J gene: TRBJ2-7

CDR3 DNA: TGTGCCAGCTCAGCCGGGCCTAGCGGCTACGAGCAGTACTTC
CDR3 protein: CASSAGPSGYEQYF
V gene: TRBV18
D gene: TRBD2
clone size: NA
J gene: TRBJ2-7

CDR3 DNA: TGCGCCAGCAGCCAAGGTTTGGTAGGTGCCTCTGGGGCCAACGTCCTGACTTTC
CDR3 protein: CASSQGLVGASGANVLTF
V gene: TRBV4-3
D gene: NA
clone size: NA
J gene: TRBJ2-6

CDR3 DNA: TGTGCCAGCAGTCGGACAGGGTCGAGCAATCAGCCCCAGCATTTT
CDR3 protein: CASSRTGSSNQPQHF
V gene: TRBV28
D gene: TRBD1
clone size: NA
J gene: TRBJ1-5

CDR3 DNA: TGTGCCAGCAGTGAAGGGGCGGGGGGGAGCACAGATACGCAGTATTTT
CDR3 protein: CASSEGAGGSTDTQYF
V gene: TRBV25-1
D gene: TRBD2
clone size: NA
J gene: TRBJ2-3

CDR3 DNA: TGTGCCAGCAGTACGACTAGCGGGGGGGCGGGAGAGACCCAGTACTTC
CDR3 protein: CASSTTSGGAGETQYF
V gene: TRBV27
D gene: TRBD2
clone size: NA
J gene: TRBJ2-5

CDR3 DNA: TGTGCCAGCAGTCAGGGACAGGGGGCAGTCCCCGAGCAGTACTTC
CDR3 protein: CASSQGQGAVPEQYF
V gene: TRBV2
D gene: TRBD1
clone size: NA
J gene: TRBJ2-7

CDR3 DNA: TGTGCCATCAGTGAGGCCCTCTCCAACTATGGCTACACCTTC
CDR3 protein: CAISEALSNYGYTF
V gene: TRBV10-3
D gene: NA
clone size: NA
J gene: TRBJ1-2

CDR3 DNA: TGCGCCAGCAGCCTGGCCGGGACAGCTCCCTATGGCTACACCTTC
CDR3 protein: CASSLAGTAPYGYTF
V gene: TRBV5-1
D gene: TRBD1
clone size: NA
J gene: TRBJ1-2

CDR3 DNA: TGTGCCAGCAGTGAAGCGAGGGAAAGCTATGGCTACACCTTC
CDR3 protein: CASSEARESYGYTF
V gene: TRBV2
D gene: NA
clone size: once
J gene: TRBJ1-2

CDR3 DNA: TGCGCCAGCAGCCAAGATCGGAGCGTAGGGGAGCTGTTTTTT
CDR3 protein: CASSQDRSVGELFF
V gene: TRBV4-1
D gene: NA
clone size: NA
J gene: TRBJ2-2

CDR3 DNA: TGTGCCAGCAGCCCGAGGGACTTCCTCTCCTACGAGCAGTACTTC
CDR3 protein: CASSPRDFLSYEQYF
V gene: TRBV7-9
D gene: NA
clone size: NA
J gene: TRBJ2-7

CDR3 DNA: TGCGCCAGCAGTTCACGGCTTCTCGGAAGCACAGATACGCAGTATTTT
CDR3 protein: CASSSRLLGSTDTQYF
V gene: TRBV10-1
D gene: NA
clone size: NA
J gene: TRBJ2-3

CDR3 DNA: TGTGCCAGCAGTGATAGGCAAGGGGGCGTGTCGGCAGAGACCCAGTACTTC
CDR3 protein: CASSDRQGGVSAETQYF
V gene: TRBV25-1
D gene: TRBD1
clone size: NA
J gene: TRBJ2-5

CDR3 DNA: TGCGCCAGCAGCAAGGGACTAGCGGGGGGCCAAGAGACCCAGTACTTC
CDR3 protein: CASSKGLAGGQETQYF
V gene: TRBV5-1
D gene: TRBD2
clone size: NA
J gene: TRBJ2-5

CDR3 DNA: TGTGCCAGCAGTAGGGCAGCGAACACTGAAGCTTTCTTT
CDR3 protein: CASSRAANTEAFF
V gene: TRBV6-5
D gene: NA
clone size: NA
J gene: TRBJ1-1

CDR3 DNA: TGTGCCAGCAGCCCCCCCGCGTTATACGAGCAGTACTTC
CDR3 protein: CASSPPALYEQYF
V gene: TRBV28
D gene: NA
clone size: NA
J gene: TRBJ2-7

CDR3 DNA: TGTGCCAGTAGTCGTTTGACTAGCAAAGATACGCAGTATTTT
CDR3 protein: CASSRLTSKDTQYF
V gene: TRBV19
D gene: TRBD2
clone size: NA
J gene: TRBJ2-3

CDR3 DNA: TGTGCCAGCAGCTTAGGACTAGTCTACGAGCAGTACTTC
CDR3 protein: CASSLGLVYEQYF
V gene: TRBV11-2
D gene: NA
clone size: NA
J gene: TRBJ2-7

CDR3 DNA: TGTGCCAGCAGTGAAATCGGCTATGGCTACACCTTC
CDR3 protein: CASSEIGYGYTF
V gene: TRBV6-1
D gene: NA
clone size: NA
J gene: TRBJ1-2

CDR3 DNA: TGTGCCAGCAGCCAAGATATGACCCCGGATCAGCCCCAGCATTTT
CDR3 protein: CASSQDMTPDQPQHF
V gene: TRBV14
D gene: NA
clone size: NA
J gene: TRBJ1-5